These 18 T cell receptor beta chains came from one sample sequenced in a study of blood T cell repertoires in COVID-19. Profiling relied on immunoSEQ multiplex PCR, and the TCRdb table lists in-frame clones only, not all of them. This table holds a few hundred thousand clones, roughly 86% found once. Sequenced material: PBMCs or T cells enriched from blood (not recorded which). The receptor set was obtained from a woman aged 25 to 39 who had recovered from COVID-19.

This clone has just one count. The J gene is TRBJ1-2, the V gene TRBV6-5; a possible D gene is TRBD1 (5 bases). CDR3 length: 13 residues. Looked up from germline, CDR1 is MNHEY and CDR2 is SVGAGI. V was clipped by 2 bases and J by 4 bases, with 8 bases between them. The CDR3 DNA reads as TGTGCCAGCAGTTACCATGACAGCTATGGCTACACCTTC. Translation gives CASSYHDSYGYTF.

The gene calls are TRBV12-5 and TRBJ2-5, with D maybe TRBD2 (6 bases). The CDR3 is made up of 15 amino acids. Trimming cost V 4 bases and J 2 bases, with 14 bases left between them. Germline CDR1 LGHNT, CDR2 FRNRAP. The CDR3 is CASGSWRGLQETQYF. The CDR3 nucleotides are TGTGCTAGTGGTTCTTGGAGGGGCCTTCAAGAGACCCAGTACTTC.

The chain carries TRBV2 and TRBJ1-6, with 7 bases aligning to TRBD1. V lost 6 bases, J lost 7 bases, and 6 bases stayed unmatched. The CDR3 extends over 14 amino acids. Looked up from germline, CDR1 is SNHLY and CDR2 is FYNNEI. As DNA, the CDR3 is TGTGCCAGCAGGACCGGGACAGTCAATTCACCCCTCCACTTT. Its protein product is CASRTGTVNSPLHF.

The rearrangement joins TRBV24-1 to TRBJ2-3; TRBD2 matches at 8 bases. Germline values: CDR1 KGHDR, CDR2 SFDVKD. Trimming removed 2 bases from V and 3 bases from J; junction bases left unmatched: 15. The CDR3 consists of 19 residues. This CDR3 is CATSDSRGGLPRETDTQYF. CDR3 in DNA: TGTGCCACCAGTGATTCCCGGGGGGGACTTCCTAGGGAGACAGATACGCAGTATTTT.

The CDR3: CAARTGGADTQYF. The DNA for the CDR3 is TGTGCCGCCCGGACAGGGGGAGCAGATACGCAGTATTTT. This chain uses TRBV3-1 (or the pseudogene TRBV3-2) with TRBJ2-3; TRBD1 aligns across 10 bases. The germline CDR1 and CDR2 sequences are LGHDT and YNNKEL (reference sequence). The CDR3 is made up of 13 amino acids. Trimming at V came to 11 bases and at J to 4 bases, leaving 6 bases not matched to a gene.

V and J are TRBV6-6 and TRBJ1-2; D remains unclear. The CDR3 loop spans 15 amino acids. V was cut by 5 bases and J by 1 base, with 14 bases left in between. Germline CDR1 and CDR2: MNHNY and SVGAGI (reference sequence). In DNA form, the CDR3 reads TGTGCCAGCAGTCCCCGGGGTGAAATTAACTATGGCTACACCTTC. It codes for CASSPRGEINYGYTF.

The gene calls are TRBV11-3 and TRBJ2-2; 8 positions agree with TRBD1. J gave up 5 bases and V 3 bases, and 11 bases lay outside the gene matches. This CDR3 is built from 17 residues. The germline gives CDR1 SGHNT, CDR2 YENEEA. CDR3 amino acids: CASSFLAGGQVTGELFF. The CDR3 DNA is TGTGCCAGCAGCTTTCTGGCAGGGGGCCAGGTGACCGGGGAGCTGTTTTTT.

The chain couples TRBV27 to TRBJ2-7, with D possibly matching TRBD2 (6 bases). V shed 3 bases and J shed 0 bases, with 15 bases lying between them. This CDR3 region has 16 residues. Per the germline V gene, CDR1 is MNHEY and CDR2 is SMNVEV (reference sequence). CDR3 nucleotides: TGTGCCAGCAGTTTCAAAAGCGGGTTGAGCTCCTACGAGCAGTACTTC. The encoded protein is CASSFKSGLSSYEQYF.

The chain is built from TRBV28 and TRBJ2-7, with D maybe TRBD1 (5 bases). V dropped 10 bases and J dropped 3 bases, with 19 bases sitting between them. Germline V lookup: CDR1 MDHEN, CDR2 SYDVKM. The CDR3 contains 14 residues. The CDR3 nucleotides are TGTGCCATCGGGCAAAGGGGTTGGGTCTACGAGCAGTACTTC. Translated: CAIGQRGWVYEQYF. The full variable domain, rest sourced from reference TRBV28 and TRBJ2-7, is DVKVTQSSRYLVKRTGEKVFLECVQDMDHENMFWYRQDPGLGLRLIYFSYDVKMKEKGDIPEGYSVSREKKERFSLILESASTNQTSMYLCAIGQRGWVYEQYFGPGTRLTVT.

The chain has TRBV18 and TRBJ2-7, with D maybe TRBD2 (6 bases). Trimming left V 3 bases short and J 0 bases short, with 12 bases between. Germline lookup yields CDR1 KGHSH and CDR2 LQKENI. The CDR3 is 15 residues long. The CDR3 region has the DNA TGTGCCAGCTCACCGGGGACTGCGGGCTCCTACGAGCAGTACTTC. This encodes CASSPGTAGSYEQYF.

The chain has TRBV18 and TRBJ2-5, with TRBD2 as a possible D gene (5 bases). The CDR3 spans 13 residues. The V gene lost 3 bases and the J gene lost 2 bases, with 7 bases spanning the gap. Germline V gene sequence: CDR1 KGHSH, CDR2 LQKENI. The CDR3 region is CASSPGVQETQYF. The CDR3 coding sequence is TGTGCCAGCTCACCGGGAGTACAAGAGACCCAGTACTTC.

The chain links TRBV21-1 to TRBJ2-7; the table's D gene call, TRBD1, was not cross checked with the DNA. TRBV21-1 corresponds to a pseudogene. The CDR3 has 12 residues. The CDR3, as DNA: TGTGCCAGCTACGGTGGGCCATCGGAAGATTACTTC. This sequence encodes CASYGGPSEDYF.

The chain couples TRBV19 to TRBJ1-5, with TRBD1 matching 7 bases. The germline CDR1 and CDR2 sequences are LNHDA and SQIVND (reference sequence). Trimming cost V 5 bases and J 3 bases; bases outside gene matches: 16. The length of the CDR3 is 18 residues. DNA of the CDR3: TGTGCCAGTAGTCCCGCACCGCCGGGACAGCCTTTCAATCAGCCCCAGCATTTT. It codes for CASSPAPPGQPFNQPQHF.

The gene calls are TRBV28 and TRBJ1-1; no clear D gene. This CDR3 has 15 residues. CDR1 and CDR2 (germline): MDHEN, SYDVKM. The V end lost 2 bases, the J end lost 1 base, and 11 bases lay between the germline ends. Here the CDR3 DNA reads TGTGCCAGCAGTTTAGCATCAGACTGGAACACTGAAGCTTTCTTT. Translation: CASSLASDWNTEAFF.

This chain links TRBV11-2 with TRBJ2-1; D is ambiguous. This CDR3 has 14 residues. Germline V gene lookup returns CDR1 SGHAT and CDR2 FQNNGV. Trimming left V 5 bases short and J 1 base short, with 9 bases between. The DNA of the CDR3 is TGTGCCAGCAGCCCCAGTATTTCCTACAATGAGCAGTTCTTC. The encoded protein is CASSPSISYNEQFF.

The CDR3 region has the DNA TGTGCCAGCAGCTTGGCCTACGAGACAGAAAATTACGAGCAGTACTTC. It codes for CASSLAYETENYEQYF. V is TRBV5-6 and J is TRBJ2-7, with D possibly matching TRBD1 (5 bases). Germline-derived CDR1 and CDR2 are SGHDT and YYEEEE. This CDR3 contains 16 residues. Trimming left V 0 bases short and J 4 bases short, with 17 bases between.

J is TRBJ1-2 and V is TRBV15, with D tentatively TRBD1 (6 bases). Germline loops: CDR1 LNHNV, CDR2 YYDKDF (reference sequence). V dropped 6 bases and J dropped 4 bases, with 15 bases sitting between them. This CDR3 spans 14 amino acids. The DNA of the CDR3 is TGTGCCACCAGTTTATCAGGGGTACCCTATGGCTACACCTTC. Its translation: CATSLSGVPYGYTF.

The chain uses TRBV9 and TRBJ2-5, with 14 bases matching TRBD2. Germline V gene lookup returns CDR1 SGDLS and CDR2 YYNGEE. This CDR3 spans 16 amino acids. J lost 5 bases, V lost 3 bases, and 6 bases had no gene match. The CDR3 loop reads CASSATSGRVPETQYF. The CDR3 DNA reads as TGTGCCAGCAGCGCGACTAGCGGGAGGGTCCCTGAGACCCAGTACTTC.